This is a list of T cell receptor beta chains from one sample in a study of cytomegalovirus exposure and HLA in healthy donors. The protocol was immunoSEQ multiplex PCR, while the TCRdb copy is restricted to in-frame clones and leaves out a portion. The sample has 220,000 or so clones; roughly 84% are singletons. The sample comprised PBMCs. All receptors come from a woman aged 18-30 years in good health and CMV-seropositive. The CDR3 runs from the conserved cysteine through the conserved F or W. Fields, in order: J gene, clone size, V gene, D gene, CDR3 DNA, CDR3 protein. A D gene is named only where the DNA matches it firmly. Where a row states a size, it is once, few, many or the class of an expanded clone; other rows omit it.

j_gene: TRBJ1-3; abundance: -; v_gene: TRBV28; d_gene: -; CDR3nt: TGTGCTTCCCCAGACTCTGGAAACACCATATATTTT; CDR3aa: CASPDSGNTIYF
j_gene: TRBJ2-3; abundance: -; v_gene: TRBV5-1; d_gene: TRBD1; CDR3nt: TGCGCCAGCAGGTTTAACGGACAGGGGAGCACAGATACGCAGTATTTT; CDR3aa: CASRFNGQGSTDTQYF
j_gene: TRBJ2-3; abundance: -; v_gene: TRBV10-3; d_gene: TRBD2; CDR3nt: TGTGCCACCTACCCACTAGCGGGAGAGCGGGAAGATACGCAGTATTTT; CDR3aa: CATYPLAGEREDTQYF
j_gene: TRBJ2-3; abundance: -; v_gene: TRBV5-1; d_gene: -; CDR3nt: TGCGCCAGCAGCTTGGTCTCCGGCGGGAGCACAGATACGCAGTATTTT; CDR3aa: CASSLVSGGSTDTQYF
j_gene: TRBJ2-6; abundance: -; v_gene: TRBV19; d_gene: -; CDR3nt: TGTGCCAGTCGCGGGGGCGCTGGGGCCAACGTCCTGACTTTC; CDR3aa: CASRGGAGANVLTF
j_gene: TRBJ2-6; abundance: -; v_gene: TRBV4-1; d_gene: TRBD1; CDR3nt: TGCGCCAGCAGCCAGGGGACAGCTTCTGGGGCCAACGTCCTGACTTTC; CDR3aa: CASSQGTASGANVLTF
j_gene: TRBJ1-2; abundance: -; v_gene: TRBV28; d_gene: -; CDR3nt: TGTGCCAGCAGTGGCGGGGGGCCGATCTATGGCTACACCTTC; CDR3aa: CASSGGGPIYGYTF
j_gene: TRBJ2-7; abundance: -; v_gene: TRBV13; d_gene: -; CDR3nt: TGTGCCAGCAGCGGTCGGGGGAGACTCTACGAGCAGTACTTC; CDR3aa: CASSGRGRLYEQYF
j_gene: TRBJ1-5; abundance: -; v_gene: TRBV6-5; d_gene: -; CDR3nt: TGTGCCAGCAGTCCCCGGCGGAATCAGCCCCAGCATTTT; CDR3aa: CASSPRRNQPQHF
j_gene: TRBJ1-1; abundance: few; v_gene: TRBV6-4; d_gene: -; CDR3nt: TGTGCCAGCAGTGACTCGATCAGGGGCCGGACTGAAGCTTTCTTT; CDR3aa: CASSDSIRGRTEAFF
j_gene: TRBJ2-5; abundance: -; v_gene: TRBV5-1; d_gene: TRBD1; CDR3nt: TGCGCCAGCAGTGGACAGGGGGCGCGGCGGGAGACCCAGTACTTC; CDR3aa: CASSGQGARRETQYF
j_gene: TRBJ2-4; abundance: once; v_gene: TRBV27; d_gene: -; CDR3nt: TGTGCCAGCAGTTTTCACTCCAAAAACATTCAGTACTTC; CDR3aa: CASSFHSKNIQYF
j_gene: TRBJ1-3; abundance: -; v_gene: TRBV28; d_gene: TRBD1; CDR3nt: TGTGCCAGCAGTCCCGGGACAGGGCCGGTCATGGGCACCATATATTTT; CDR3aa: CASSPGTGPVMGTIYF
j_gene: TRBJ1-3; abundance: -; v_gene: TRBV27; d_gene: -; CDR3nt: TGTGCCAGCAGTCCTTGGACGGGGATTGGAAACACCATATATTTT; CDR3aa: CASSPWTGIGNTIYF
j_gene: TRBJ1-2; abundance: -; v_gene: TRBV7-8; d_gene: -; CDR3nt: TGTGCCAGCAGCTTATCGGACAGCTATGGCTACACCTTC; CDR3aa: CASSLSDSYGYTF
j_gene: TRBJ2-3; abundance: -; v_gene: TRBV15; d_gene: -; CDR3nt: TGTGCCACCAGTCTGACGGACGGGAGCGGGTCAGATACGCAGTATTTT; CDR3aa: CATSLTDGSGSDTQYF